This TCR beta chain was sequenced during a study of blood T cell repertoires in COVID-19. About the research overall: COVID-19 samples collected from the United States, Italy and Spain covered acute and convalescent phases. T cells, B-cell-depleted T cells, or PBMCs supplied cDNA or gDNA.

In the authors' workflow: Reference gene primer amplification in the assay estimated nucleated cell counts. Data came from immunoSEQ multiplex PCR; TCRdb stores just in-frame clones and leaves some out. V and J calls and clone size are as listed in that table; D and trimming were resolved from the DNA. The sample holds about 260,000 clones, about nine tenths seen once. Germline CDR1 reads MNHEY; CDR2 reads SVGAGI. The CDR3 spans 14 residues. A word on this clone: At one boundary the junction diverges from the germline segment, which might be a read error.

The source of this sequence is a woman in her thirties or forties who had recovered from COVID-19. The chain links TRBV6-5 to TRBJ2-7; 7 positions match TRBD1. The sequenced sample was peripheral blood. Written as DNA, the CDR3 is TGTGCCAGCAGTTTAAGACAGGGCTCCCACGAGCAGTACTTC. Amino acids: CASSLRQGSHEQYF.